This paragraph reports one TCR beta chain. Germline lookup yields CDR1 LNHNV and CDR2 YYDKDF (reference sequence). The CDR3 extends over 18 amino acids. Trimming took 0 bases from V and 8 from J, leaving 23 bases between them. Generated by immunoSEQ multiplex PCR, the TCRdb table keeps only in-frame clones and is missing some. Here the sample spans over 70,000 clones, about 90% being singletons. These data originate in a study of blood T cell repertoires in COVID-19. Background on the study: Researchers got acute and convalescent COVID-19 samples from the United States, Italy and Spain. T cells, B-cell-depleted T cells, or PBMCs provided the cDNA or gDNA that served as material.

The specimen sequenced was peripheral blood. This clonotype originated in a man at least 80 years old with acute or convalescent COVID-19. J is TRBJ1-3 and V is TRBV15; D perhaps matches TRBD1 (6 bases). CDR3 DNA sequence: TGTGCCACCAGCAGAGATCGAATCTATGGCAGGGGCACGGACACCATATATTTT. Translating gives CATSRDRIYGRGTDTIYF.